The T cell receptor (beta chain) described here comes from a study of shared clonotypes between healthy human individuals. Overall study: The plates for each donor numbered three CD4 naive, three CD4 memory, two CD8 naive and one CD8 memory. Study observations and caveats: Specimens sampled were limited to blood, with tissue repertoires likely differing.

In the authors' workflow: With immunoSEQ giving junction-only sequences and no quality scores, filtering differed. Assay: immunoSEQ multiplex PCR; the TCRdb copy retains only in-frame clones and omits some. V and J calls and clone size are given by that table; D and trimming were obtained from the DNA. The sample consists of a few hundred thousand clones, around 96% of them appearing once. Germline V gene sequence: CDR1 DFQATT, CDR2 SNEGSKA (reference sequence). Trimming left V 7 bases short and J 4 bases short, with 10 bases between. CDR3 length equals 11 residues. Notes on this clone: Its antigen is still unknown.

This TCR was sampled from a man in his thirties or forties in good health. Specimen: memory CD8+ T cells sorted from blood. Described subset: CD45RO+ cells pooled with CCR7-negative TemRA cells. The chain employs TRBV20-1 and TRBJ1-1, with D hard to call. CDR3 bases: TGCAGTGACGGCGGCAGCACTGAAGCTTTCTTT. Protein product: CSDGGSTEAFF.